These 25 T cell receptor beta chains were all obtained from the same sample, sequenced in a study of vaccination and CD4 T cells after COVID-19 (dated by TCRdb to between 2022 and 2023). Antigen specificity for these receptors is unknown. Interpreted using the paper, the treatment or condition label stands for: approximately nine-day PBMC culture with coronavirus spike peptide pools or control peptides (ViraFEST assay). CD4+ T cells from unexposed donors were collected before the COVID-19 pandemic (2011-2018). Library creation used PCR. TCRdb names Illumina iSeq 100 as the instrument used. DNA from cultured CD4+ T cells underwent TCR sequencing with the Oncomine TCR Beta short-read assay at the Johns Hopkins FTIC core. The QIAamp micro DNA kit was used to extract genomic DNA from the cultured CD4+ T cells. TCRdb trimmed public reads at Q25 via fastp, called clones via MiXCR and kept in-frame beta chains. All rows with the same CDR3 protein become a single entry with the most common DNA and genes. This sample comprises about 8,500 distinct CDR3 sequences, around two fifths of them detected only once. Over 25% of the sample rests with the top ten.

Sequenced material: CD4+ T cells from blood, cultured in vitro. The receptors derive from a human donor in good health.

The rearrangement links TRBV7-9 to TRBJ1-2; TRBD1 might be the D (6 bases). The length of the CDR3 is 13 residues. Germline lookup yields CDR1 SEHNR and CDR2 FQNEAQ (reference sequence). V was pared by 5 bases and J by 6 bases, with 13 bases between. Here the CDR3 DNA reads TGTGCCAGCAGCCTAGGGTGGACAGATGGCTACACCTTC. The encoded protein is CASSLGWTDGYTF.

CDR3 amino acids: CASSQPWTTSTDTQYF. DNA of the CDR3: TGTGCCAGCAGCCAGCCTTGGACAACAAGCACAGATACGCAGTATTTT. J is TRBJ2-3 and V is TRBV4-2; D perhaps matches TRBD1 (5 bases). Trimming cost V 3 bases and J 0 bases, with 13 bases left between them. Germline loops: CDR1 LGHNA, CDR2 YNFKEQ. The CDR3 contains 16 residues.

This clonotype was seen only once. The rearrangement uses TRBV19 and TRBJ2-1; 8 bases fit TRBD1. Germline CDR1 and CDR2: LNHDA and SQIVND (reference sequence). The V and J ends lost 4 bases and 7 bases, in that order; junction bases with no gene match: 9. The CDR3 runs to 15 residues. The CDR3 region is CASSTTGGPGNEQFF. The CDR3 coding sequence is TGTGCCAGTAGTACTACAGGGGGGCCGGGGAATGAGCAGTTCTTC.

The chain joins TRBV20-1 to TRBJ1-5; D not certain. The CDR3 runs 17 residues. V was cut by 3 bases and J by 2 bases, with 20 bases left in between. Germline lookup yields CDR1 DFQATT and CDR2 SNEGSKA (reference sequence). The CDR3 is CSASAEGALYRNQPQHF. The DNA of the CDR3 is TGCAGTGCTAGCGCCGAGGGCGCCTTATACCGCAATCAGCCCCAGCATTTT.

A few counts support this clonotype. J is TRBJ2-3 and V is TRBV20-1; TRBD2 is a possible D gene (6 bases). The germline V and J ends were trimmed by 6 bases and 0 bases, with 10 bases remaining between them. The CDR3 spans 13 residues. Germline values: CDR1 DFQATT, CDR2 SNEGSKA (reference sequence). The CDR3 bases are TGCAGTGCCACCGGAGGGAGCACAGATACGCAGTATTTT. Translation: CSATGGSTDTQYF.

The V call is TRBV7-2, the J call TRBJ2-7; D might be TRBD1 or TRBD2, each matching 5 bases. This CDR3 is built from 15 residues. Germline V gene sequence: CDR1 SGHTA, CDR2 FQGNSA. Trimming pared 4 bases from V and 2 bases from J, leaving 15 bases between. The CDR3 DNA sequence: TGTGCCAGCAGCTCCCCACGGGGCTCCACCTACGAGCAGTACTTC. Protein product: CASSSPRGSTYEQYF. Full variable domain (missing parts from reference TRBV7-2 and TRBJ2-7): GAGVSQSPSNKVTEKGKDVELRCDPISGHTALYWYRQSLGQGLEFLIYFQGNSAPDKSGLPSDRFSAERTGGSVSTLTIQRTQQEDSAVYLCASSSPRGSTYEQYFGPGTRLTVT.

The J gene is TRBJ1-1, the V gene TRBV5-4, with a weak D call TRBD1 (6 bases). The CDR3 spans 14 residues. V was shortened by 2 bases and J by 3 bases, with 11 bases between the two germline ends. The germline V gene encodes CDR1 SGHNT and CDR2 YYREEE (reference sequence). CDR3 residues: CASSFRAGDTEAFF. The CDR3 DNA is TGTGCCAGCAGCTTCAGGGCAGGGGACACTGAAGCTTTCTTT. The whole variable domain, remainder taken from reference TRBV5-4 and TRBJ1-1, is ETGVTQSPTHLIKTRGQQVTLRCSSQSGHNTVSWYQQALGQGPQFIFQYYREEENGRGNFPPRFSGLQFPNYSSELNVNALELDDSALYLCASSFRAGDTEAFFGQGTRLTVV.

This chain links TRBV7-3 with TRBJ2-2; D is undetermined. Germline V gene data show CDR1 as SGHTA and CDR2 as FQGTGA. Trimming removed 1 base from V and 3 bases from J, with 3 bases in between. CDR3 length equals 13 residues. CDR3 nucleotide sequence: TGTGCCAGCAGCTTAAAGTACACCGGGGAGCTGTTTTTT. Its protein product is CASSLKYTGELFF.

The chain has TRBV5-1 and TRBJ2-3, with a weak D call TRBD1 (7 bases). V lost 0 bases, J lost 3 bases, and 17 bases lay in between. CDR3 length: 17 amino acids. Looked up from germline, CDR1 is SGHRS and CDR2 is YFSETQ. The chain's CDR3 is CASSLVAGGLATDTQYF. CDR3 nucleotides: TGCGCCAGCAGCTTGGTGGCAGGGGGGCTTGCGACAGATACGCAGTATTTT.

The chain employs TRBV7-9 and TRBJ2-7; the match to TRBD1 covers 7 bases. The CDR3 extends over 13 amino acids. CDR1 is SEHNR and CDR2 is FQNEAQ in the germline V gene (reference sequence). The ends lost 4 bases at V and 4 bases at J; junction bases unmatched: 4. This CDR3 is CASSSLQGYEQYF. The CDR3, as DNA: TGTGCCAGCAGCTCCTTACAGGGGTACGAGCAGTACTTC. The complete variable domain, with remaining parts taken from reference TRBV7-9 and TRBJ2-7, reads DTGVSQNPRHKITKRGQNVTFRCDPISEHNRLYWYRQTLGQGPEFLTYFQNEAQLEKSRLLSDRFSAERPKGSFSTLEIQRTEQGDSAMYLCASSSLQGYEQYFGPGTRLTVT.

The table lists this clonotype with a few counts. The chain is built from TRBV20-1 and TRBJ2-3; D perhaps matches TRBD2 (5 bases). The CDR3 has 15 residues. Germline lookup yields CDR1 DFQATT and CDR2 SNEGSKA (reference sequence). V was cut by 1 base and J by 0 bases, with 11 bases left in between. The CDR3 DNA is TGCAGTGCTAGAGGCCTAGCAGCTAGCACAGATACGCAGTATTTT. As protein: CSARGLAASTDTQYF.

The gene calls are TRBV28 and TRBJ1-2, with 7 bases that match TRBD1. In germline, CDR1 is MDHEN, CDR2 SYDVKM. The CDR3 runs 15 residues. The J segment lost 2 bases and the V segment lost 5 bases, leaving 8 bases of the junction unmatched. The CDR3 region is CASSPVDRANYGYTF. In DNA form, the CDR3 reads TGTGCCAGCAGTCCGGTTGACAGGGCGAACTATGGCTACACCTTC.

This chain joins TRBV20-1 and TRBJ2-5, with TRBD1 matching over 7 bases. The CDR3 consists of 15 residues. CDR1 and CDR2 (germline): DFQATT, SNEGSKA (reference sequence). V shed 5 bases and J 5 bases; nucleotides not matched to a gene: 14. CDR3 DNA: TGCAGTGCTCCTCTCACCAGGGGGTCGGGGGAGACCCAGTACTTC. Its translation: CSAPLTRGSGETQYF.

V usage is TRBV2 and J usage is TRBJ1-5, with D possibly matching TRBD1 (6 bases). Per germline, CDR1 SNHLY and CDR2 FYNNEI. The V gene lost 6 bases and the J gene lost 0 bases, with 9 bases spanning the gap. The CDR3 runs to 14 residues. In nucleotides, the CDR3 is TGTGCCAGCAGCCGGACAGCTAGCAATCAGCCCCAGCATTTT. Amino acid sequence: CASSRTASNQPQHF.

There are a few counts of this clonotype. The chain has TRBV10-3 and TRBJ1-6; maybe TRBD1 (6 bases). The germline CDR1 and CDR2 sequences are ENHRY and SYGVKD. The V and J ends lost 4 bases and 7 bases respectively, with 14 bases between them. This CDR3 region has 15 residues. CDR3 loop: CAISGDGTSNSPLHF. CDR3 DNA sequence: TGTGCCATCAGTGGGGACGGGACATCCAATTCACCCCTCCACTTT.

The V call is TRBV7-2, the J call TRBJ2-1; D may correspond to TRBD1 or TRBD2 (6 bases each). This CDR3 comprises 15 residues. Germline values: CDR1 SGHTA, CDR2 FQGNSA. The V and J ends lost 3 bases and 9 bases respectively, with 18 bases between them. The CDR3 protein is CASSFSNRGGGEQFF. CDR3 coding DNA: TGTGCCAGCAGCTTTTCCAACCGAGGGGGAGGTGAGCAGTTCTTC.

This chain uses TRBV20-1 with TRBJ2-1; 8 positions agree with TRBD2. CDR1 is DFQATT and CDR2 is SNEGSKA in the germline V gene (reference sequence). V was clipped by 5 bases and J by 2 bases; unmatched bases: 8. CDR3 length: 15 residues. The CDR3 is CSAYKIGRAYNEQFF. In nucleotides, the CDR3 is TGCAGTGCTTATAAAATCGGGAGGGCCTACAATGAGCAGTTCTTC.

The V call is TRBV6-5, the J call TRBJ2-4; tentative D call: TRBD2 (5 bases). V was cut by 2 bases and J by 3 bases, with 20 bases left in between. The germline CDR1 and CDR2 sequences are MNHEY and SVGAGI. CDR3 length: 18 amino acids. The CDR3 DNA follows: TGTGCCAGCAGTTACCCAAAGGTACCGGGATTGGACAAAAACATTCAGTACTTC. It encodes CASSYPKVPGLDKNIQYF.

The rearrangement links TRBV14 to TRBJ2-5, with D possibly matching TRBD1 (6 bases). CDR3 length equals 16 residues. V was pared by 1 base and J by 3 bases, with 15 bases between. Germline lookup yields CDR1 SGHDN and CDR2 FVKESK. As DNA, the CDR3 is TGTGCCAGCAGCCAAGGGCCCAGGGGTAGAGAAGAGACCCAGTACTTC. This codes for CASSQGPRGREETQYF.

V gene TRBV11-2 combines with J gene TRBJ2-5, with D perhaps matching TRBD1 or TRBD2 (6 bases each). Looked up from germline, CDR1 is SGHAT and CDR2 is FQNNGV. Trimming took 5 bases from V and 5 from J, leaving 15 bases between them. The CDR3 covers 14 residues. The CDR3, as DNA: TGTGCCAGCAGCATCAACACAGGGAGGGAGACCCAGTACTTC. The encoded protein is CASSINTGRETQYF.

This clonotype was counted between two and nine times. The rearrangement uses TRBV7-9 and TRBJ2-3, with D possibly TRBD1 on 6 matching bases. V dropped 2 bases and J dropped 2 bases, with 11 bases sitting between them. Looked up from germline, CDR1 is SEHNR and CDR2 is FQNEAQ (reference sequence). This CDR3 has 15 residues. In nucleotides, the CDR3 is TGTGCCAGCAGCTTATCGGGACACTTCACAGATACGCAGTATTTT. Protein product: CASSLSGHFTDTQYF.

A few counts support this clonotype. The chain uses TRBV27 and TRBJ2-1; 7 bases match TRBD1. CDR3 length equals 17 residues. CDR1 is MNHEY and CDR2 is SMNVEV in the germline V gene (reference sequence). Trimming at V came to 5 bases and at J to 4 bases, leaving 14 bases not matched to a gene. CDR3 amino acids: CASSPTTGKKAYNEQFF. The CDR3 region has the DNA TGTGCCAGCAGTCCCACGACAGGGAAGAAAGCTTACAATGAGCAGTTCTTC.

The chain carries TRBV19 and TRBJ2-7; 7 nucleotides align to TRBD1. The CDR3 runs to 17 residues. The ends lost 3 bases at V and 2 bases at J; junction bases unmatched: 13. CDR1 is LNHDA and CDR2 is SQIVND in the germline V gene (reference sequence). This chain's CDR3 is CASSMWIRGQGAYEQYF. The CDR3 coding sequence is TGTGCCAGTAGTATGTGGATAAGGGGGCAAGGGGCCTACGAGCAGTACTTC.

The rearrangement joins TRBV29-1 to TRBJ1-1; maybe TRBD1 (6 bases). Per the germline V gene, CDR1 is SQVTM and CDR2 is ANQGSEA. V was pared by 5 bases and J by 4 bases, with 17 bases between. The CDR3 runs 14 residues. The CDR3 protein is CSVWGGEGRTEAFF. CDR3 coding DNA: TGCAGCGTTTGGGGGGGCGAAGGGCGCACTGAAGCTTTCTTT.

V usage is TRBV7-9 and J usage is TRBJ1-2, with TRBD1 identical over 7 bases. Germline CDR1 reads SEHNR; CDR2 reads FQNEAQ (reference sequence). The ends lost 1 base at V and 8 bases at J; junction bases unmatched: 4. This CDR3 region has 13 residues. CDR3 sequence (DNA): TGTGCCAGCAGCTTAGAGGGGGCGCAGGGCTACACCTTC. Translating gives CASSLEGAQGYTF.